This entry lists 32 T cell receptor beta chains sequenced from one sample in a study of shared clonotypes between healthy human individuals. Method: immunoSEQ multiplex PCR; TCRdb's copy keeps in-frame clones and lacks some. The sample comprises about 2.4 million clones, approximately 93% of which are singletons, and approximately 0.37% rests with the top ten. Sequences were obtained from naive CD4+ T cells from PBMCs. Subset of the sample: CD45RA+ positively selected. The receptor source for this set is a man aged 18 to 29 in good health. Some clones in this sample may be carry-over from other donors' samples.

In its sample, this clone was seen once. The chain links TRBV7-3 to TRBJ2-2; D gene ambiguous. The CDR3 runs to 14 residues. Germline V CDR1 and CDR2: SGHTA, FQGTGA. V was pared by 6 bases and J by 1 base, with 9 bases between. The CDR3, as DNA: TGTGCCAGCAGTTTGCGACAGAACACCGGGGAGCTGTTTTTT. Translation gives CASSLRQNTGELFF.

This chain uses TRBV29-1 with TRBJ2-1; 10 bases line up with TRBD2. V shed 4 bases and J 7 bases; nucleotides not matched to a gene: 10. CDR3 length: 15 amino acids. Germline V gene lookup returns CDR1 SQVTM and CDR2 ANQGSEA. The CDR3 spells CSVAMASGSGNEQFF. The CDR3 DNA reads as TGCAGCGTTGCTATGGCTAGCGGGAGTGGGAATGAGCAGTTCTTC.

The CDR3 loop reads CASSRDRGYGYTF. CDR3 DNA sequence: TGTGCCAGCAGCCGGGACAGGGGCTATGGCTACACCTTC. The rearrangement links TRBV5-6 to TRBJ1-2; TRBD1 matches 10 bases. The CDR3 is made up of 13 amino acids. The ends lost 4 bases at V and 4 bases at J; junction bases unmatched: 1. Germline CDR1 is SGHDT and CDR2 is YYEEEE.

On this clone itself: Additional DNA sequences in this sample encode the identical CDR3. This CDR3 reads CASSRQPNTEAFF. The DNA for the CDR3 is TGTGCCAGCAGTAGGCAGCCGAACACTGAAGCTTTCTTT. The V call is TRBV6-5, the J call TRBJ1-1; the D is unclear. This CDR3 comprises 13 residues. Trimming shortened V by 5 bases and J by 1 base, and 8 bases separated the two germline ends. Germline V CDR1 and CDR2: MNHEY, SVGAGI.

This chain links TRBV28 with TRBJ1-5; D not certain. CDR3 size: 13 residues. The V end lost 6 bases, the J end lost 10 bases, and 16 bases lay between the germline ends. Germline loops: CDR1 MDHEN, CDR2 SYDVKM. CDR3 coding DNA: TGTGCCAGCAGCTCCGGGTCCCCGGAACCCCAGCATTTT. This sequence encodes CASSSGSPEPQHF. Using reference TRBV28 and TRBJ1-5 for the parts outside the CDR3, the full variable domain is DVKVTQSSRYLVKRTGEKVFLECVQDMDHENMFWYRQDPGLGLRLIYFSYDVKMKEKGDIPEGYSVSREKKERFSLILESASTNQTSMYLCASSSGSPEPQHFGDGTRLSIL.

CDR3 nucleotide sequence: TGCGCCAGCAGCTTGGTAGGAGACGACGGATACGAGCAGTACTTC. It is translated as CASSLVGDDGYEQYF. The chain uses TRBV5-1 and TRBJ2-7; D gene uncertain. CDR1 and CDR2 (germline): SGHRS, YFSETQ. Trimming removed 0 bases at V and 4 bases at J, with 14 bases between. CDR3 length equals 15 residues. Full variable domain (rest looked up from reference TRBV5-1 and TRBJ2-7): KAGVTQTPRYLIKTRGQQVTLSCSPISGHRSVSWYQQTPGQGLQFLFEYFSETQRNKGNFPGRFSGRQFSNSRSEMNVSTLELGDSALYLCASSLVGDDGYEQYFGPGTRLTVT.

This sequence joins TRBV10-3 and TRBJ1-2; 9 bases are a match to TRBD1. The CDR3 totals 15 residues. Germline V CDR1 and CDR2: ENHRY, SYGVKD. The ends lost 7 bases at V and 4 bases at J; junction bases unmatched: 10. The CDR3 sequence: CAINSGQGRGYGYTF. CDR3 bases: TGTGCCATCAATTCGGGACAGGGCAGGGGCTATGGCTACACCTTC.

This chain connects TRBV5-1 to TRBJ2-3; D perhaps matches TRBD1 (6 bases). Germline loops: CDR1 SGHRS, CDR2 YFSETQ. This CDR3 region has 17 residues. V lost 0 bases and J 2 bases, leaving 16 bases between the germline ends. The CDR3 loop reads CASSLAAGTPSTDTQYF. The CDR3 nucleotides are TGCGCCAGCAGCTTGGCTGCCGGGACACCTTCCACAGATACGCAGTATTTT.

The V gene is TRBV5-1, the J gene TRBJ1-1; 8 bases align to TRBD1. The J segment lost 0 bases and the V segment lost 6 bases, leaving 7 bases of the junction unmatched. The CDR3 runs to 15 residues. Germline V gene data show CDR1 as SGHRS and CDR2 as YFSETQ. This CDR3 reads CASNRQGRMNTEAFF. CDR3 in DNA: TGCGCCAGCAACCGACAGGGGCGAATGAACACTGAAGCTTTCTTT.

This chain joins TRBV4-1 and TRBJ1-1; no clear D gene. Trimming removed 0 bases from V and 1 base from J, with 15 bases in between. The CDR3 sequence is 17 residues long. Germline CDR1 MGHRA, CDR2 YSYEKL. The CDR3 reads CASSQDSLFGENTEAFF. The CDR3 coding sequence is TGCGCCAGCAGCCAAGATTCCCTTTTTGGGGAGAACACTGAAGCTTTCTTT.

V and J are TRBV7-9 and TRBJ2-7, with 12 nucleotides matching TRBD2. Germline trimming cut 5 bases from V and 3 bases from J; bases unmatched to any gene: 17. This CDR3 has 19 residues. Germline-derived CDR1 and CDR2 are SEHNR and FQNEAQ (reference sequence). The CDR3 here is CASSHGLAGTQVRGYEQYF. The CDR3 DNA follows: TGTGCCAGCAGCCACGGACTAGCGGGAACACAGGTGAGGGGCTACGAGCAGTACTTC.

Worth noting for this clone: The sample carries other DNA sequences with the same CDR3. The genes are TRBV5-1 and TRBJ2-1, with 11 bases aligning to TRBD2. With V trimmed by 2 bases and J by 4 bases, 5 bases remained unmatched. This CDR3 contains 16 residues. Germline V CDR1 and CDR2: SGHRS, YFSETQ. CDR3 DNA: TGCGCCAGCAGCTTCGGACTAGCGGGTAGATACAATGAGCAGTTCTTC. This translates into CASSFGLAGRYNEQFF.

The V gene is TRBV6-1, the J gene TRBJ2-5, with TRBD2 matching over 8 bases. The germline V gene has CDR1 MNHNS and CDR2 SASEGT. V dropped 5 bases and J dropped 2; count of bases not matched to a gene: 7. The length of the CDR3 is 15 residues. The CDR3 is CASSLWTSSQETQYF. The DNA of the CDR3 is TGTGCCAGCAGTCTATGGACTAGCAGTCAAGAGACCCAGTACTTC.

V is TRBV6-5 and J is TRBJ2-7; 10 bases are shared with TRBD2. The CDR3 has 15 residues. Germline values: CDR1 MNHEY, CDR2 SVGAGI. V shed 0 bases, J shed 3 bases, and the junction held 2 bases outside the gene matches. The CDR3: CASSYSPSGGYEQYF. CDR3 nucleotides: TGTGCCAGCAGTTACTCCCCTAGCGGGGGCTACGAGCAGTACTTC.

CDR3 amino acids: CASSPKRTGYEQYF. The DNA for the CDR3 is TGTGCCAGCAGCCCCAAGCGGACAGGTTACGAGCAGTACTTC. This rearrangement joins TRBV7-2 to TRBJ2-7, with 7 bases identical to TRBD1. The length of the CDR3 is 14 residues. Trimming took 5 bases from V and 4 from J; bases not matched to a gene: 8. In germline, CDR1 is SGHTA, CDR2 FQGNSA.

CDR3 bases: TGCGCCAGCAGCCAAGGGGCAGCGGGCACAGATACGCAGTATTTT. Translation gives CASSQGAAGTDTQYF. The V gene is TRBV4-3, the J gene TRBJ2-3, with D perhaps matching TRBD2 (5 bases). Trimming took off 1 base at V and 1 base at J, with 9 bases between the two ends. The CDR3 covers 15 residues. Germline values: CDR1 LGHNA, CDR2 YSLEER.

This clone is a singleton in its sample. The V and J genes are TRBV5-6 and TRBJ1-2, with 10 nucleotides matching TRBD1. The trim removed 5 bases at V and 4 bases at J, leaving 5 bases unmatched. The length of the CDR3 is 14 residues. Germline values: CDR1 SGHDT, CDR2 YYEEEE. CDR3: CASRTRDRGYGYTF. Here the CDR3 DNA reads TGTGCCAGCAGAACCCGGGACAGGGGCTATGGCTACACCTTC.

This chain joins TRBV2 and TRBJ2-3, with 7 bases lining up with TRBD2. The J segment lost 12 bases and the V segment lost 0 bases, leaving 3 bases of the junction unmatched. Germline CDR1 SNHLY, CDR2 FYNNEI. The CDR3 is 12 residues long. This chain's CDR3 is CASSEARGIQYF. The CDR3 bases are TGTGCCAGCAGTGAAGCGCGGGGGATCCAGTATTTT.

This chain links TRBV5-5 with TRBJ1-3; 8 nucleotides align to TRBD1. The J segment lost 0 bases and the V segment lost 5 bases, leaving 7 bases of the junction unmatched. Germline CDR1 reads SGHKS; CDR2 reads YYEKEE (reference sequence). The CDR3 contains 16 residues. For the CDR3, the DNA is TGTGCCAGCAGATCGACAGGGGTTAGCTCTGGAAACACCATATATTTT. This gives the protein CASRSTGVSSGNTIYF.

The chain carries TRBV19 and TRBJ1-5; 7 bases fit TRBD1. The V segment lost 6 bases and the J segment 6 bases; nucleotides outside the gene matches: 8. The CDR3 runs to 14 residues. Germline-derived CDR1 and CDR2 are LNHDA and SQIVND (reference sequence). CDR3 residues: CASRHTGVGQPQHF. CDR3 bases: TGTGCCAGTAGACACACAGGGGTTGGTCAGCCCCAGCATTTT. Supplemented by reference TRBV19 and TRBJ1-5, the full variable domain reads DGGITQSPKYLFRKEGQNVTLSCEQNLNHDAMYWYRQDPGQGLRLIYYSQIVNDFQKGDIAEGYSVSREKKESFPLTVTSAQKNPTAFYLCASRHTGVGQPQHFGDGTRLSIL.

The chain recombines TRBV29-1 with TRBJ2-2; 10 bases map to TRBD1. Germline-derived CDR1 and CDR2 are SQVTM and ANQGSEA. Trimming removed 3 bases from V and 7 bases from J; junction bases left unmatched: 5. The CDR3 has 14 residues. In DNA, the CDR3 is TGCAGCGTTGACTGGACAGGGGGAGGCGGGGAGCTGTTTTTT. Amino acids: CSVDWTGGGGELFF.

The rearrangement joins TRBV4-3 to TRBJ2-1; TRBD2 aligns across 7 bases. Losses at the gene ends were 1 base for V and 8 bases for J; bases not matched to a gene: 5. Looked up from germline, CDR1 is LGHNA and CDR2 is YSLEER. The CDR3 has 14 amino acids. CDR3 bases: TGCGCCAGCAGCCAAGGGACTAGTAGCGATGAGCAGTTCTTC. It yields the protein CASSQGTSSDEQFF.

CDR3 region: CASRRTGGYGETQYF. The DNA of the CDR3 is TGTGCCAGCAGACGGACAGGGGGTTATGGGGAGACCCAGTACTTC. This chain links TRBV7-2 with TRBJ2-5; 10 bases line up with TRBD1. The CDR3 has 15 amino acids. Trimming cost V 6 bases and J 5 bases; bases outside gene matches: 9. CDR1 is SGHTA, CDR2 FQGNSA, per germline.

Turning to this clone: The same CDR3 is also encoded by other DNA sequences in this sample. The chain carries TRBV29-1 and TRBJ1-1; D not resolved. The CDR3 totals 13 residues. Germline CDR1 reads SQVTM; CDR2 reads ANQGSEA. V was cut by 3 bases and J by 0 bases, with 8 bases left in between. This chain's CDR3 is CSVERVMNTEAFF. The CDR3 bases are TGCAGCGTTGAGAGAGTCATGAACACTGAAGCTTTCTTT.

The chain is built from TRBV4-1 and TRBJ2-5, with 7 bases aligning to TRBD1. Germline V gives CDR1 MGHRA, CDR2 YSYEKL. The V segment lost 5 bases and the J segment 2 bases; nucleotides outside the gene matches: 17. The CDR3 sequence is 18 residues long. CDR3 nucleotide sequence: TGCGCCAGCAGCTACCCAGGGACAGAGCCAAGGGGGCAAGAGACCCAGTACTTC. Amino acids: CASSYPGTEPRGQETQYF.

The V and J genes are TRBV2 and TRBJ1-5; D is unresolved. Trimming cost V 4 bases and J 1 base, with 11 bases left between them. The CDR3 runs 15 residues. Germline assignment: CDR1 SNHLY and CDR2 FYNNEI. The CDR3 nucleotides are TGTGCCAGCAGTGTCCCGCAGTCCAGCAATCAGCCCCAGCATTTT. Translation: CASSVPQSSNQPQHF.

This chain links TRBV9 with TRBJ1-2; maybe TRBD1 (6 bases). In germline, CDR1 is SGDLS, CDR2 YYNGEE. Trimming pared 3 bases from V and 4 bases from J, leaving 16 bases between. The CDR3 contains 15 residues. CDR3 DNA: TGTGCCAGCAGCGCCGACGCGGGGGCCGGCTATGGCTACACCTTC. Residues: CASSADAGAGYGYTF. Filled out from reference TRBV9 and TRBJ1-2, the complete variable domain reads DSGVTQTPKHLITATGQRVTLRCSPRSGDLSVYWYQQSLDQGLQFLIQYYNGEERAKGNILERFSAQQFPDLHSELNLSSLELGDSALYFCASSADAGAGYGYTFGSGTRLTVV.

The chain combines TRBV7-8 with TRBJ2-1; 12 positions agree with TRBD2. This CDR3 is built from 15 residues. Germline V lookup: CDR1 SGHVS, CDR2 FQNEAQ. The junction had 2 bases not matched to a gene; V was cut back by 0 bases and J by 8 bases. As DNA, the CDR3 is TGTGCCAGCAGCTTAGCCGGACTAGCGGGATATGAGCAGTTCTTC. Its translation: CASSLAGLAGYEQFF.

The chain links TRBV7-9 to TRBJ2-5, with a tentative D call TRBD2 (5 bases). CDR1 is SEHNR and CDR2 is FQNEAQ in the germline V gene (reference sequence). This CDR3 contains 16 residues. V was cut by 2 bases and J by 3 bases, with 16 bases left in between. The chain's CDR3 is CASSLLSPRGKETQYF. The CDR3 DNA reads TGTGCCAGCAGCTTATTATCCCCCCGGGGTAAAGAGACCCAGTACTTC. Using reference TRBV7-9 and TRBJ2-5 for the parts outside the CDR3, the full variable domain is DTGVSQNPRHKITKRGQNVTFRCDPISEHNRLYWYRQTLGQGPEFLTYFQNEAQLEKSRLLSDRFSAERPKGSFSTLEIQRTEQGDSAMYLCASSLLSPRGKETQYFGPGTRLLVL.

The chain couples TRBV5-1 to TRBJ2-5, with 9 nucleotides matching TRBD1. The CDR3 is 15 amino acids. J lost 4 bases, V lost 2 bases, and 6 bases had no gene match. Germline CDR1 reads SGHRS; CDR2 reads YFSETQ. The CDR3 DNA reads as TGCGCCAGCAGCTTCTGGGACAGGGTAGGAGAGACCCAGTACTTC. This sequence encodes CASSFWDRVGETQYF.

This clone showed up just once. The gene calls are TRBV5-1 and TRBJ1-1; no definite D call. CDR3 length: 13 residues. V lost 5 bases and J lost 2, with 10 bases in between. From germline, CDR1 is SGHRS and CDR2 YFSETQ. The CDR3 nucleotides are TGCGCCAGCAGAACCACTACCAACACTGAAGCTTTCTTT. Encoded protein: CASRTTTNTEAFF.

The chain is built from TRBV6-5 and TRBJ2-1, with 8 positions matching TRBD1. J lost 7 bases, V lost 8 bases, and 7 bases had no gene match. This CDR3 comprises 13 residues. The germline CDR1 and CDR2 sequences are MNHEY and SVGAGI. The DNA for the CDR3 is TGTGCCAGCTCTACAGGGGGTAGGAATGAGCAGTTCTTC. Translating gives CASSTGGRNEQFF.